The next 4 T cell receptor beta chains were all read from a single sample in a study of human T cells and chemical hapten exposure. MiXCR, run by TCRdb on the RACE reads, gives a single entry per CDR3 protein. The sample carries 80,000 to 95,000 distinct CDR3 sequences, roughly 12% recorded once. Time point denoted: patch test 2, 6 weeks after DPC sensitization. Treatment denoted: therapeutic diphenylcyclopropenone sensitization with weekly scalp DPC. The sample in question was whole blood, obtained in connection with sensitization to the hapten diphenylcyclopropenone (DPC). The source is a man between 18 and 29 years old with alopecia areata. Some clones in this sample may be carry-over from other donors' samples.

The CDR3 loop is CASSLAVDNEQFF. DNA for the CDR3: TGTGCCAGCAGCTTAGCGGTCGACAATGAGCAGTTCTTC. The rearrangement joins TRBV7-2 to TRBJ2-1; D is undetermined. The V and J ends lost 0 bases and 5 bases respectively, with 5 bases between them. Germline V CDR1 and CDR2: SGHTA, FQGNSA. This CDR3 is built from 13 residues.

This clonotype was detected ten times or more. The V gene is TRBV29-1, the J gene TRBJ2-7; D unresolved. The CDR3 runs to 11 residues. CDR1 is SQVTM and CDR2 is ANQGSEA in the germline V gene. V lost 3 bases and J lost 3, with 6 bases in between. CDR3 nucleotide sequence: TGCAGCGTTGACGGAGTCTACGAGCAGTACTTC. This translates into CSVDGVYEQYF.

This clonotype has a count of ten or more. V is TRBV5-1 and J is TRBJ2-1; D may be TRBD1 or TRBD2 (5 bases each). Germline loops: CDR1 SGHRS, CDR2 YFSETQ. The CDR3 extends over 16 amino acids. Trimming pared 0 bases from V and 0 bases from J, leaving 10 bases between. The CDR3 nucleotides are TGCGCCAGCAGCTTGGTGGTCGGGACCTCCTACAATGAGCAGTTCTTC. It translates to CASSLVVGTSYNEQFF.

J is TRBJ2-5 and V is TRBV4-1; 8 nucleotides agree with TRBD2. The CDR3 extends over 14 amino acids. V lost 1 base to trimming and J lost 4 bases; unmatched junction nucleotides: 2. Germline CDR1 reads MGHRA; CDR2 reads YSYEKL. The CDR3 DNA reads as TGCGCCAGCAGCCAAGGACGGGGGGGAGAGACCCAGTACTTC. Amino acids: CASSQGRGGETQYF.